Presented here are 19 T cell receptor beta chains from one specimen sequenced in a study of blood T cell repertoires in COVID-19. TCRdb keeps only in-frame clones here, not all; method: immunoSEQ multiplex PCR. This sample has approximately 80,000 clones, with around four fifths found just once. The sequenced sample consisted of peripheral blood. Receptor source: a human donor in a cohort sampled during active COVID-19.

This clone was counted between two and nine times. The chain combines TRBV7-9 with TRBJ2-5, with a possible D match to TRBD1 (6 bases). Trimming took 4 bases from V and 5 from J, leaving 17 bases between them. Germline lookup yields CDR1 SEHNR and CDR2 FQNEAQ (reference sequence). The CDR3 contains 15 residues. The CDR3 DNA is TGTGCCAGCAGCTGGGGGCAGCAATTTACTGAGACCCAGTACTTC. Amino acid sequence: CASSWGQQFTETQYF.

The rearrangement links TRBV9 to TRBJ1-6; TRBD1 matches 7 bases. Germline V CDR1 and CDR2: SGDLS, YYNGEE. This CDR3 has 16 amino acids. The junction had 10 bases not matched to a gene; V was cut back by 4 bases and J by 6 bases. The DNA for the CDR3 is TGTGCCAGCAGCTCTAGGCCGGGACAGCTTAATTCACCCCTCCACTTT. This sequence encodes CASSSRPGQLNSPLHF.

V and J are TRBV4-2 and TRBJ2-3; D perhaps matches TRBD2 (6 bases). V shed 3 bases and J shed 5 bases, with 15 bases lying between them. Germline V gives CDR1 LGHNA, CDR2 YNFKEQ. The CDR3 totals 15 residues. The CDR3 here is CASSQIVAAQDTQYF. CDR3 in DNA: TGTGCCAGCAGCCAGATAGTAGCGGCCCAAGATACGCAGTATTTT.

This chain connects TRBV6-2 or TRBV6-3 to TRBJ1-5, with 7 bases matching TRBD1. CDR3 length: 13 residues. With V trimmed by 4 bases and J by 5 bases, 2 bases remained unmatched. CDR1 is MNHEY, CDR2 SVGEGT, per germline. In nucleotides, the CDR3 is TGTGCCAGCAGTTTGACAGGGTATCAGCCCCAGCATTTT. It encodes CASSLTGYQPQHF.

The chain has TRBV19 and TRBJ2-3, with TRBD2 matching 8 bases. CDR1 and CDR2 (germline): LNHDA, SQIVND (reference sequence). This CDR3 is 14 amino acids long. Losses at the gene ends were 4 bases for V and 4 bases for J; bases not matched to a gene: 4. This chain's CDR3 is CASSSSRGADTQYF. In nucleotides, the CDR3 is TGTGCCAGTAGTAGCTCGCGGGGGGCAGATACGCAGTATTTT. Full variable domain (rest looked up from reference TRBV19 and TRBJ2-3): DGGITQSPKYLFRKEGQNVTLSCEQNLNHDAMYWYRQDPGQGLRLIYYSQIVNDFQKGDIAEGYSVSREKKESFPLTVTSAQKNPTAFYLCASSSSRGADTQYFGPGTRLTVL.

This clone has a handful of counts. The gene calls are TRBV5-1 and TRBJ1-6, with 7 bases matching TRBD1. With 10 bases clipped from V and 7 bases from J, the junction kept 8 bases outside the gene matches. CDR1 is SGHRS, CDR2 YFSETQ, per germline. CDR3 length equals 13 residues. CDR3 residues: CAPRGPQNSPLHF. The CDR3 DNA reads TGCGCCCCGAGGGGGCCGCAAAATTCACCCCTCCACTTT.

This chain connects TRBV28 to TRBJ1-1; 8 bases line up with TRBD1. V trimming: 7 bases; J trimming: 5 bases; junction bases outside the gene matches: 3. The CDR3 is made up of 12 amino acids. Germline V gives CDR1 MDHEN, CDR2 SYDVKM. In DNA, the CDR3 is TGTGCCAGCACTACAGGGGGAACTGAAGCTTTCTTT. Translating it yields CASTTGGTEAFF.

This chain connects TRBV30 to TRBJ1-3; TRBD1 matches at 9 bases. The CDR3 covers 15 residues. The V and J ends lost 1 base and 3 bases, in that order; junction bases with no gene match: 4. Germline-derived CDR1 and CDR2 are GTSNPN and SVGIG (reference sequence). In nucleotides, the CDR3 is TGTGCCTGGAGTGCCGGGACAGGGTATGGAAACACCATATATTTT. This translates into CAWSAGTGYGNTIYF.

The CDR3 DNA reads as TGTGCCAGCAGTTTTAGGGGAAGGGGTGGCTACACCTTC. This sequence encodes CASSFRGRGGYTF. The V and J genes are TRBV12-3 or TRBV12-4 and TRBJ1-2, with D possibly being TRBD1 (5 bases). The CDR3 runs to 13 residues. Trimming took off 3 bases at V and 7 bases at J, with 12 bases between the two ends.

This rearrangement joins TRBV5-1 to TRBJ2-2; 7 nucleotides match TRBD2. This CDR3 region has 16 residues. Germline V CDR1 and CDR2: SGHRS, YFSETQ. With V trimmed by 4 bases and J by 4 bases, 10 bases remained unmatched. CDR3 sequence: CASSPTGGLSTGELFF. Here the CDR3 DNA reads TGCGCCAGCAGCCCTACGGGGGGTTTAAGCACCGGGGAGCTGTTTTTT.

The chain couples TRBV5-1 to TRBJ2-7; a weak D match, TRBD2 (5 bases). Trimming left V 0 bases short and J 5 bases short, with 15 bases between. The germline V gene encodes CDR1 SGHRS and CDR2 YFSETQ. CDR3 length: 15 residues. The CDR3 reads CASSLARTPTNEQYF. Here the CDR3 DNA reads TGCGCCAGCAGCTTGGCCCGGACTCCCACGAACGAGCAGTACTTC.

CDR3 sequence: CASSFVTGEQYF. The CDR3 DNA reads TGTGCCAGCAGCTTCGTGACAGGCGAGCAGTACTTC. V usage is TRBV5-6 and J usage is TRBJ2-7, with D perhaps matching TRBD1 (6 bases). CDR3 length: 12 amino acids. V gave up 2 bases and J gave up 6 bases, with 9 bases separating them. Germline V CDR1 and CDR2: SGHDT, YYEEEE.

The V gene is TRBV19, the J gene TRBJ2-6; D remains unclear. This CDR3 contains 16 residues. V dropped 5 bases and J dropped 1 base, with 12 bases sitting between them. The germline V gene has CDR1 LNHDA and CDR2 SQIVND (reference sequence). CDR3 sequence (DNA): TGTGCCAGTAGTCAACGGGTCCAATCTGGGGCCAACGTCCTGACTTTC. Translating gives CASSQRVQSGANVLTF. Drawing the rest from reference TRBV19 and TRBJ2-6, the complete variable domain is DGGITQSPKYLFRKEGQNVTLSCEQNLNHDAMYWYRQDPGQGLRLIYYSQIVNDFQKGDIAEGYSVSREKKESFPLTVTSAQKNPTAFYLCASSQRVQSGANVLTFGAGSRLTVL.

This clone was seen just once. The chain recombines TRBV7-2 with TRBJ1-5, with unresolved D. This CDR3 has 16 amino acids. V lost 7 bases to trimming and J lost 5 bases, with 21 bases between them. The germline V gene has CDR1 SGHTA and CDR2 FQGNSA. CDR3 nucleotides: TGTGCCAGCACTTTCGGGGTCGGGGTTTCCCATCAGCCCCAGCATTTT. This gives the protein CASTFGVGVSHQPQHF.

The CDR3 region has the DNA TGTGCCAGCAGCATGGGCCCTAGCGGGGCCGACAATGAGCAGTTCTTC. Translating gives CASSMGPSGADNEQFF. This chain joins TRBV7-9 and TRBJ2-1; TRBD2 aligns across 9 bases. The CDR3 loop spans 16 amino acids. Germline CDR1 and CDR2: SEHNR and FQNEAQ (reference sequence). Trimming removed 5 bases from V and 5 bases from J; junction bases left unmatched: 10.

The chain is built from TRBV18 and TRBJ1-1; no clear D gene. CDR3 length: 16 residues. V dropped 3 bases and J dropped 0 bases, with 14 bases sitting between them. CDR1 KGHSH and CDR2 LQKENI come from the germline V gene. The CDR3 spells CASSPSLDFMNTEAFF. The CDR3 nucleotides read TGTGCCAGCTCACCTAGTCTCGATTTCATGAACACTGAAGCTTTCTTT.

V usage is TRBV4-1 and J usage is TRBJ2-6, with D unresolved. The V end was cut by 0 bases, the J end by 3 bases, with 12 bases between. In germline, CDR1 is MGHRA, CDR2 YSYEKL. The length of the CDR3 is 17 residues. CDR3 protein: CASSQDLWAGGANVLTF. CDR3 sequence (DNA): TGCGCCAGCAGCCAAGATCTCTGGGCCGGTGGGGCCAACGTCCTGACTTTC.

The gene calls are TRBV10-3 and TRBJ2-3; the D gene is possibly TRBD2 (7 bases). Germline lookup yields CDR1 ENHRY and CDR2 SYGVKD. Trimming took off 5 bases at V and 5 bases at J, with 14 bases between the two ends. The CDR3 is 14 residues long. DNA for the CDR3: TGTGCCATCAGTTCGATGGGAGGGGGAGATACGCAGTATTTT. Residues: CAISSMGGGDTQYF.

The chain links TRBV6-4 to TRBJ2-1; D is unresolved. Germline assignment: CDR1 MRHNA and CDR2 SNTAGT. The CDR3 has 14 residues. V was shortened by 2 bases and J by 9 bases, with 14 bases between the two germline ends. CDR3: CASSDGASSSEQFF. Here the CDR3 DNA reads TGTGCCAGCAGTGACGGAGCTAGTAGTAGTGAGCAGTTCTTC.